This T cell receptor beta chain was observed in a study of T-cell reconstitution after alpha-beta-depleted transplantation in children. As it was prepared, the TCRbeta library received unique molecular identifiers. MiXCR, run by TCRdb on the PCR reads, gives a single entry per CDR3 protein. The data hold fewer than 750,000 distinct CDR3 sequences, with 23% observed a single time. About this clonotype: Its antigen remains unidentified.

Germline lookup yields CDR1 SGHRS and CDR2 YFSETQ. The CDR3 is 15 amino acids. The J segment lost 6 bases and the V segment lost 4 bases, leaving 9 bases of the junction unmatched. Study-wide findings and caveats: There were reportedly several hundred expanded graft clones from which alpha-beta T cells came about two months after transplant. Diversity of TCRbeta at day 60 was high in some patients, arising from surviving recipient T cells and thymic progenitors. T-cell numbers and diversity, one year after transplant, stemmed largely from T cells that were newly produced.

The chain joins TRBV5-1 to TRBJ2-1, with 8 bases matching TRBD2. The material sequenced was PBMCs, mostly from graft donor cells, taken 360 days after TCRalphabeta/CD19-depleted stem cell transplant. This clonotype originated in a boy under two years old who had a stem cell transplant for acute myeloid leukemia, so the T cells may come from the graft donor. The CDR3 sequence: CASSTGLVPTNEQFF. The DNA for the CDR3 is TGCGCCAGCAGCACGGGACTAGTCCCCACCAATGAGCAGTTCTTC.